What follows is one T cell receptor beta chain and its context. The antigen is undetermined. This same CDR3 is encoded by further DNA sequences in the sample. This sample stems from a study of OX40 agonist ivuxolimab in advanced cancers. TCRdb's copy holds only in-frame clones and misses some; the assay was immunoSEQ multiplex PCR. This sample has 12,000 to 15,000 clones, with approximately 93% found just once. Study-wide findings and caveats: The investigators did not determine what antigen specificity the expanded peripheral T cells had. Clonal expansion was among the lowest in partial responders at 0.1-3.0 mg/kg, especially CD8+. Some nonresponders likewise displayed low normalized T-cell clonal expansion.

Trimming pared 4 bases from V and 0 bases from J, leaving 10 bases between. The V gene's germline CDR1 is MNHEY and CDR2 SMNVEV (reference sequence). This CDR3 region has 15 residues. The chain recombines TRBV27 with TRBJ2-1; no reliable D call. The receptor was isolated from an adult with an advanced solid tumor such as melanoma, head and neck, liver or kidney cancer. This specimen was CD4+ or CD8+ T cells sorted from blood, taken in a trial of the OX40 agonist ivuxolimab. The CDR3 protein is CASSSLITSYNEQFF. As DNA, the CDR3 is TGTGCCAGCAGTTCCCTAATTACCTCCTACAATGAGCAGTTCTTC.